This T cell receptor beta chain was captured by sequencing in a study of CD4 T cells in relation to SARS-CoV-2 and coronaviruses. Here immunoSEQ multiplex PCR was the method, and the copy in TCRdb shows in-frame clones only, minus some. This table holds about 60,000 clones, 92% found once. This CDR3 has 11 residues. Trimming left V 3 bases short and J 8 bases short, with 8 bases between. Germline CDR1 reads DFQATT; CDR2 reads SNEGSKA (reference sequence). The chain has TRBV20-1 and TRBJ2-1; D unresolved. This TCR was recovered from an adult with COVID-19. Sequenced input: naive CD4+ T cells from PBMCs. Described subset: naive CD4+ T cells isolated by negative enrichment. CDR3: CSARGLDEQFF. The CDR3 nucleotides read TGCAGTGCTAGGGGCTTGGATGAGCAGTTCTTC.